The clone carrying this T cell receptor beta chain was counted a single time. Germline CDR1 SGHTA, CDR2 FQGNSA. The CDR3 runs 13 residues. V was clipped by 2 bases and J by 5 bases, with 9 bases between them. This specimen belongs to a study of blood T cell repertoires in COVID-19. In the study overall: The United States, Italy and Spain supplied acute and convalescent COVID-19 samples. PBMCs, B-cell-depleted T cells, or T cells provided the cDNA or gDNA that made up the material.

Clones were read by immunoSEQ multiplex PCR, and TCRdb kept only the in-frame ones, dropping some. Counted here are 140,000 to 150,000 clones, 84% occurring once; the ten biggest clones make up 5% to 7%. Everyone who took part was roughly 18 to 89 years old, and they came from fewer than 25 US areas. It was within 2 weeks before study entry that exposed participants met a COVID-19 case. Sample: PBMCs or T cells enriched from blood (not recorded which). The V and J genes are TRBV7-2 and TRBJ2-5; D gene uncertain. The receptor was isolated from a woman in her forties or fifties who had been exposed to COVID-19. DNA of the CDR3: TGTGCCAGCAGCTTATCTCGGGTGGAGACCCAGTACTTC. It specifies CASSLSRVETQYF. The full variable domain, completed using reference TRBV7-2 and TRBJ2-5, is GAGVSQSPSNKVTEKGKDVELRCDPISGHTALYWYRQSLGQGLEFLIYFQGNSAPDKSGLPSDRFSAERTGGSVSTLTIQRTQQEDSAVYLCASSLSRVETQYFGPGTRLLVL.